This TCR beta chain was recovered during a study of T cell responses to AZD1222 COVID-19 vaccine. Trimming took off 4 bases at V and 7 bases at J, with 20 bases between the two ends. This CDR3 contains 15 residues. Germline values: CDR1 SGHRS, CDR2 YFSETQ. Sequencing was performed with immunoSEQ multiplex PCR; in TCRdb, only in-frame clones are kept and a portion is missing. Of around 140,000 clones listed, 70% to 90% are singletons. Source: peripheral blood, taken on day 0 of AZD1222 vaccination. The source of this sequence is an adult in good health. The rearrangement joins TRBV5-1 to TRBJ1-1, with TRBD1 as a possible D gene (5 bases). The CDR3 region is CASSVGEGARGEAFF. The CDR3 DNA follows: TGCGCCAGCAGCGTAGGGGAGGGAGCCCGAGGTGAAGCTTTCTTT.